These 8 T cell receptor beta chains originate from one sample sequenced in a study of low-dose radiotherapy and immunotherapy resistance in tumors. First-strand cDNA used TRAV- and TRBV-specific primers, covering alpha and beta chains. Amplification, which lasted roughly 22 PCR cycles, used a constant-region primer and V-primer adapter to amplify TCRs. MiXCR, applied by TCRdb to the reads, yields one record per CDR3 protein. The table shows 8,300 or so distinct CDR3 sequences, with around 60% occurring only once. The receptors derive from a human donor with advanced metastatic prostate, ovarian, gallbladder or colorectal cancer (not recorded which). This table probably holds off-target reads from a library built for another chain.

The chain joins TRBV5-1 to TRBJ2-7, with 11 positions matching TRBD1. Germline-derived CDR1 and CDR2 are SGHRS and YFSETQ. The CDR3 loop spans 14 amino acids. J lost 5 bases, V lost 4 bases, and 5 bases had no gene match. The DNA for the CDR3 is TGCGCCAGCAGCAAGGACAGGGGGCTCCACGAGCAGTACTTC. Translated: CASSKDRGLHEQYF.

The table lists this clonotype with a few counts. The V gene is TRBV5-8, the J gene TRBJ2-5, with no clear D. This CDR3 region has 14 residues. V gave up 4 bases and J gave up 5 bases, with 15 bases separating them. Germline-derived CDR1 and CDR2 are SGHTS and YDEGEE. CDR3: CASSPGSTSETQYF. CDR3 in DNA: TGTGCCAGCAGCCCAGGATCGACCTCGGAGACCCAGTACTTC.

This clonotype was detected once. This chain joins TRBV5-1 and TRBJ2-3; TRBD2 is a possible D gene (6 bases). In germline, CDR1 is SGHRS, CDR2 YFSETQ. The CDR3 covers 14 residues. V was shortened by 0 bases and J by 7 bases, with 12 bases between the two germline ends. CDR3 sequence: CASSLAGEGNTQYF. As DNA, the CDR3 is TGCGCCAGCAGCTTGGCGGGAGAGGGAAATACGCAGTATTTT.

This chain links TRBV29-1 with TRBJ1-2, with 10 bases identical to TRBD1. Germline trimming cut 5 bases from V and 14 bases from J; bases unmatched to any gene: 11. The length of the CDR3 is 12 residues. The germline CDR1 and CDR2 sequences are SQVTM and ANQGSEA. The CDR3 DNA follows: TGCAGCGTTTCCCGACAGGGGGCGATGGGGACCTTC. Protein sequence: CSVSRQGAMGTF.

The CDR3 DNA reads as TGTGCCAGCAGCGTAGGGGGAACGAACACCGGGGAGCTGTTTTTT. Protein product: CASSVGGTNTGELFF. V and J are TRBV9 and TRBJ2-2; no firm D call. V was shortened by 0 bases and J by 0 bases, with 6 bases between the two germline ends. Germline lookup yields CDR1 SGDLS and CDR2 YYNGEE. The CDR3 extends over 15 amino acids.

A word on this clonotype: At one of its ends the junction is not consistent with the germline gene, which may arise from a read error. This chain joins TRBV29-1 and TRBJ2-1; 8 bases match TRBD2. CDR1 and CDR2 (germline): SQVTM, ANQGSEA. This CDR3 comprises 8 residues. CDR3 loop: CSAGLARF. The CDR3 DNA sequence: TGCAGCGCTGGACTAGCCCGCTTC.

The rearrangement links TRBV5-1 to TRBJ2-1, with D possibly matching TRBD1 (6 bases). The CDR3 totals 15 residues. Germline V CDR1 and CDR2: SGHRS, YFSETQ. The germline V and J ends were trimmed by 5 bases and 4 bases, with 16 bases remaining between them. This CDR3 reads CASRKQGEVYNEQFF. CDR3 DNA sequence: TGCGCCAGCAGAAAACAGGGTGAGGTATACAATGAGCAGTTCTTC.

This chain connects TRBV28 to TRBJ1-2; D gene uncertain. Germline values: CDR1 MDHEN, CDR2 SYDVKM. The CDR3 loop spans 13 amino acids. Trimming removed 5 bases at V and 6 bases at J, with 13 bases between. The CDR3 loop is CASSLTAGDGYTF. The CDR3 coding sequence is TGTGCCAGCAGTCTGACCGCCGGGGATGGCTACACCTTC.